These 25 T cell receptor beta chains came from one sample sequenced in a study of T cells after yellow fever vaccination. Each CDR3 protein is one row after TCRdb ran MiXCR on the 5' RACE reads. Among about 350,000 distinct CDR3 sequences listed, over 4% were seen once. Here the sequenced sample was PBMCs, taken 5 days after the yellow fever booster vaccination. The receptors shown here come from a man aged 18 to 29 who received the YFV17D yellow fever vaccine.

In this sample, this clonotype turned up a few times. The J gene is TRBJ2-3, the V gene TRBV7-9, with D perhaps matching TRBD2 (6 bases). Trimming took 3 bases from V and 5 from J, leaving 15 bases between them. Germline V CDR1 and CDR2: SEHNR, FQNEAQ (reference sequence). This CDR3 region has 15 residues. CDR3 region: CASSFERASVDTQYF. CDR3 sequence (DNA): TGTGCCAGCAGCTTCGAGCGGGCTTCCGTAGATACGCAGTATTTT.

In its sample, this clonotype was seen a few times. The chain couples TRBV12-5 to TRBJ1-6, with TRBD1 matching 7 bases. CDR1 and CDR2 from the germline V gene are LGHNT and FRNRAP. The CDR3 has 15 amino acids. The V and J ends lost 2 bases and 7 bases, in that order; junction bases with no gene match: 5. The CDR3 bases are TGTGCTAGTGGTTTGAGGGACAGCCCCAATTCACCCCTCCACTTT. Translated, it gives CASGLRDSPNSPLHF.

This clonotype was observed a handful of times. The V gene is TRBV9, the J gene TRBJ2-1; D uncertain. There are 13 residues in the CDR3. The ends were cut back, 0 bases at V and 5 bases at J, with 6 bases in the middle. The germline gives CDR1 SGDLS, CDR2 YYNGEE. This CDR3 reads CASSVAQNNEQFF. The CDR3 DNA reads TGTGCCAGCAGCGTAGCGCAAAACAATGAGCAGTTCTTC.

The chain combines TRBV7-8 with TRBJ2-7; 9 bases match TRBD1. V shed 0 bases and J 2 bases; nucleotides not matched to a gene: 2. The CDR3 contains 15 residues. The V gene's germline CDR1 is SGHVS and CDR2 FQNEAQ. The CDR3 region is CASSLAGTGTYEQYV. The CDR3 DNA sequence: TGTGCCAGCAGCTTAGCCGGGACAGGGACCTACGAGCAGTACGTC.

Ten or more counts support this clonotype. V usage is TRBV10-3 and J usage is TRBJ2-3; no clear D. Germline CDR1 reads ENHRY; CDR2 reads SYGVKD. V was pared by 1 base and J by 10 bases, with 6 bases between. The CDR3 contains 11 residues. The CDR3 region is CAISEFTSQYF. In DNA, the CDR3 is TGTGCCATCAGTGAGTTCACGTCGCAGTATTTT.

This clonotype was seen only a few times. The chain combines TRBV18 with TRBJ2-1; 8 nucleotides line up with TRBD1. The germline V gene has CDR1 KGHSH and CDR2 LQKENI. Trimming took 4 bases from V and 10 from J; bases not matched to a gene: 3. This CDR3 has 12 amino acids. CDR3 in amino acids: CASSLGQAEQFF. The CDR3, as DNA: TGTGCCAGCTCACTGGGACAGGCAGAGCAGTTCTTC. Looking up the rest from reference TRBV18 and TRBJ2-1 gives the full variable domain: NAGVMQNPRHLVRRRGQEARLRCSPMKGHSHVYWYRQLPEEGLKFMVYLQKENIIDESGMPKERFSAEFPKEGPSILRIQQVVRGDSAAYFCASSLGQAEQFFGPGTRLTVL.

This clonotype has ten or more counts. The chain uses TRBV6-2 or TRBV6-3 and TRBJ2-7; D gene uncertain. The CDR3 covers 12 residues. The V gene lost 4 bases and the J gene lost 2 bases, with 6 bases spanning the gap. CDR1 is MNHEY and CDR2 is SVGEGT in the germline V gene. The CDR3 DNA reads as TGTGCCAGCAGTTCTTTAACCTACGAGCAGTACTTC. Translation gives CASSSLTYEQYF.

This chain links TRBV20-1 with TRBJ1-2; D may be TRBD1 (5 bases). V lost 6 bases and J lost 4, with 15 bases in between. The V gene's germline CDR1 is DFQATT and CDR2 SNEGSKA (reference sequence). The CDR3 is 13 amino acids. The CDR3 sequence is CSAARDGPYGYTF. CDR3 sequence (DNA): TGCAGTGCCGCGAGGGACGGGCCCTATGGCTACACCTTC.

In this sample, this clonotype turned up many times. The rearrangement joins TRBV18 to TRBJ2-7, with 7 bases fitting TRBD1. Germline CDR1 KGHSH, CDR2 LQKENI. V lost 6 bases to trimming and J lost 2 bases; unmatched junction nucleotides: 4. The CDR3 is made up of 13 amino acids. The CDR3 nucleotides are TGTGCCAGCTCCGAAGGACAGGCCTACGAGCAGTACGTC. Translated, it gives CASSEGQAYEQYV.

This clonotype was recorded many times. The chain couples TRBV27 to TRBJ2-7; D is unresolved. V was pared by 3 bases and J by 5 bases, with 2 bases between. The CDR3 loop spans 10 amino acids. Germline V gene data show CDR1 as MNHEY and CDR2 as SMNVEV (reference sequence). CDR3 DNA: TGTGCCAGCAGTTTTAACGAGCAGTACGTC. Residues: CASSFNEQYV.

This clonotype was detected a few times. V and J are TRBV20-1 and TRBJ2-7, with 9 bases aligning to TRBD1. CDR1 and CDR2 (germline): DFQATT, SNEGSKA (reference sequence). Trimming took 7 bases from V and 2 from J; bases not matched to a gene: 6. The CDR3 loop spans 13 amino acids. CDR3 nucleotides: TGCAGTGTTCCGGGACAGGGACCCTACGAGCAGTACGTC. It is translated as CSVPGQGPYEQYV.

This clonotype was seen only a few times. The chain uses TRBV5-1 and TRBJ2-3; D is perhaps TRBD1 (5 bases). Trimming left V 0 bases short and J 5 bases short, with 7 bases between. Germline-derived CDR1 and CDR2 are SGHRS and YFSETQ. The CDR3 runs to 13 residues. CDR3 coding DNA: TGCGCCAGCAGCTTGGAGGGGCAAGATACGCAGTATTTT. Protein: CASSLEGQDTQYF.

V gene TRBV6-1 combines with J gene TRBJ2-4; D perhaps matches TRBD1 (5 bases). The germline V gene encodes CDR1 MNHNS and CDR2 SASEGT. CDR3 length: 16 amino acids. V lost 4 bases and J lost 6, with 19 bases in between. DNA for the CDR3: TGTGCCAGCAGTGTAGCCCAGGGCGGAGTCGGAAACATTCAGTACTTC. Translation gives CASSVAQGGVGNIQYF.

The chain links TRBV4-3 to TRBJ1-2; a possible D gene is TRBD1 (5 bases). The CDR3 spans 14 residues. The V and J ends lost 0 bases and 8 bases respectively, with 13 bases between them. The germline V gene has CDR1 LGHNA and CDR2 YSLEER. DNA of the CDR3: TGCGCCAGCAGCCAAGACACAGGCTCGAGGGGCTACACCTTC. Protein sequence: CASSQDTGSRGYTF.

In this sample, this clonotype turned up a few times. This chain uses TRBV5-1 with TRBJ1-4, with D maybe TRBD1 (5 bases). The V end lost 4 bases, the J end lost 8 bases, and 15 bases lay between the germline ends. This CDR3 region has 14 residues. The V gene's germline CDR1 is SGHRS and CDR2 YFSETQ. In DNA form, the CDR3 reads TGCGCCAGCAGCCAGACAGCCCCTGTCGAAAAACTGTTTTTT. This encodes CASSQTAPVEKLFF.

This clonotype was counted at least ten times. The V gene is TRBV4-1, the J gene TRBJ1-3; D not certain. V was shortened by 1 base and J by 0 bases, with 4 bases between the two germline ends. The germline gives CDR1 MGHRA, CDR2 YSYEKL. This CDR3 spans 14 amino acids. DNA for the CDR3: TGCGCCAGCAGCCAAGCGGGCTCTGGAAACACCATATATTTT. Translating it yields CASSQAGSGNTIYF.

The rearrangement joins TRBV24-1 to TRBJ1-5; no firm D call. The CDR3 consists of 12 residues. V was trimmed by 2 bases and J by 12 bases, leaving 10 bases between them. Per germline, CDR1 KGHDR and CDR2 SFDVKD. The CDR3 sequence: CATSDSTGVQHF. The CDR3 nucleotides read TGTGCCACCAGTGATTCCACCGGGGTCCAGCATTTT.

The rearrangement joins TRBV7-8 to TRBJ2-5; the D gene could be TRBD1 or TRBD2 (5 bases each). Trimming removed 3 bases from V and 7 bases from J, with 24 bases in between. The CDR3 consists of 17 residues. Germline values: CDR1 SGHVS, CDR2 FQNEAQ. DNA of the CDR3: TGTGCCAGCAGCTTTAGCCGAGGGGCAGGGTCCTTGAGGACCCAGTACTTC. Protein sequence: CASSFSRGAGSLRTQYF.

This clonotype was seen a handful of times. This rearrangement joins TRBV4-2 to TRBJ1-5; D is possibly TRBD1 (5 bases). With 0 bases removed from V and 2 bases from J, the gap between germline ends came to 20 bases. From germline, CDR1 is LGHNA and CDR2 YNFKEQ. This CDR3 has 19 amino acids. CDR3 in amino acids: CASSQEGRSHLLGNQPQHF. The CDR3 DNA is TGTGCCAGCAGCCAAGAGGGGCGGTCACATCTTCTTGGCAATCAGCCCCAGCATTTT.

V usage is TRBV6-6 and J usage is TRBJ1-6; 7 nucleotides agree with TRBD1. Germline CDR1 is MNHNY and CDR2 is SVGAGI (reference sequence). The CDR3 length is 14 residues. V trimming: 6 bases; J trimming: 9 bases; junction bases outside the gene matches: 8. The CDR3 nucleotides are TGTGCCAGCAGCCCGGACAGGCGGAGTTCACCCCTCCACTTT. Translating gives CASSPDRRSSPLHF.

The V and J genes are TRBV20-1 and TRBJ2-5, with D perhaps TRBD2 (5 bases). The ends were cut back, 5 bases at V and 5 bases at J, with 27 bases in the middle. CDR3 size: 17 residues. Looked up from germline, CDR1 is DFQATT and CDR2 is SNEGSKA (reference sequence). The CDR3 loop reads CSAPGRGLRTRPETQYF. As DNA, the CDR3 is TGCAGTGCTCCCGGCCGGGGTTTACGGACTCGTCCGGAGACCCAGTACTTC.

This clonotype was counted between two and nine times. The chain joins TRBV12-3 or TRBV12-4 to TRBJ1-2; 8 bases map to TRBD1. V trimming: 6 bases; J trimming: 2 bases; junction bases outside the gene matches: 2. The CDR3 length is 13 residues. The DNA of the CDR3 is TGTGCCAGCAGGGACAGGGTGAACTATGGCTACACCTTC. It codes for CASRDRVNYGYTF.

V is TRBV27 and J is TRBJ2-3; D is undetermined. V was cut by 6 bases and J by 0 bases, with 13 bases left in between. Per germline, CDR1 MNHEY and CDR2 SMNVEV (reference sequence). The CDR3 runs 15 residues. In nucleotides, the CDR3 is TGTGCCAGCAGCCGCACACGATCTAGCACAGATACGCAGTATTTT. As protein: CASSRTRSSTDTQYF.

The table lists this clonotype with many counts. The chain's CDR3 is CASSYQRRSYTEAFF. Written as DNA, the CDR3 is TGTGCCAGCAGTTACCAACGCAGGTCGTATACTGAAGCTTTCTTT. This chain joins TRBV6-5 and TRBJ1-1; D not resolved. In germline, CDR1 is MNHEY, CDR2 SVGAGI. Trimming stripped 2 bases from V and 5 bases from J, with 15 bases between. The CDR3 sequence is 15 residues long.

V gene TRBV27 combines with J gene TRBJ2-7, with D perhaps matching TRBD1 (6 bases). Looked up from germline, CDR1 is MNHEY and CDR2 is SMNVEV (reference sequence). The CDR3 runs 14 residues. V was cut by 11 bases and J by 4 bases, with 21 bases left in between. As DNA, the CDR3 is TGTGCCGTCAGGGGACCAGGCGGACTGTACGAGCAGTACTTC. Protein: CAVRGPGGLYEQYF.